The 27 T cell receptor beta chains below come from one sample, sequenced in a study of blood T cell repertoires in COVID-19. Sequencing used immunoSEQ multiplex PCR; TCRdb keeps in-frame clones, though not all of them. The data hold some 40,000 clones, with approximately 80% observed a single time. The sample taken for sequencing was peripheral blood. These TCRs come from a man aged 65-85 years with acute or convalescent COVID-19.

The genes are TRBV27 and TRBJ2-7, with a tentative D call TRBD2 (6 bases). The length of the CDR3 is 15 residues. Trimming shortened V by 2 bases and J by 2 bases, and 13 bases separated the two germline ends. Germline V gene sequence: CDR1 MNHEY, CDR2 SMNVEV (reference sequence). The CDR3 coding sequence is TGTGCCAGCAGTTTACGGGGGACCGACCCCTACGAGCAGTACTTC. It codes for CASSLRGTDPYEQYF.

V usage is TRBV30 and J usage is TRBJ1-2, with 11 bases identical to TRBD1. Losses at the gene ends were 5 bases for V and 4 bases for J; bases not matched to a gene: 9. The germline gives CDR1 GTSNPN, CDR2 SVGIG (reference sequence). The CDR3 is 15 amino acids. The CDR3 region has the DNA TGTGCCTGGTCCAGGGGACAGGGGGTAATCTATGGCTACACCTTC. This translates into CAWSRGQGVIYGYTF. Full variable domain (rest looked up from reference TRBV30 and TRBJ1-2): SQTIHQWPATLVQPVGSPLSLECTVEGTSNPNLYWYRQAAGRGLQLLFYSVGIGQISSEVPQNLSASRPQDRQFILSSKKLLLSDSGFYLCAWSRGQGVIYGYTFGSGTRLTVV.

This clone was detected once. The J gene is TRBJ2-5, the V gene TRBV2; 9 bases fit TRBD1. V lost 5 bases and J lost 4; bases outside the gene matches: 8. The CDR3 is 15 residues long. Germline V gene sequence: CDR1 SNHLY, CDR2 FYNNEI. The CDR3 DNA reads as TGTGCCAGCAGTCCGGACAGGGGAGGGTCAGAGACCCAGTACTTC. Its protein is CASSPDRGGSETQYF.

The chain has TRBV24-1 and TRBJ2-6, with D tentatively TRBD1 (6 bases). This CDR3 region has 17 residues. V dropped 3 bases and J dropped 2 bases, with 13 bases sitting between them. Looked up from germline, CDR1 is KGHDR and CDR2 is SFDVKD. The chain's CDR3 is CATSDPTGYPGANVLTF. The CDR3 DNA follows: TGTGCCACCAGTGATCCTACAGGGTACCCTGGGGCCAACGTCCTGACTTTC.

The chain is built from TRBV10-2 and TRBJ1-4, with 8 bases matching TRBD1. Per germline, CDR1 WSHSY and CDR2 SAAADI. V lost 5 bases, J lost 6 bases, and 5 bases stayed unmatched. This CDR3 is built from 14 residues. CDR3: CASSFGQGDEKLFF. In DNA form, the CDR3 reads TGCGCCAGCAGTTTCGGACAGGGCGATGAAAAACTGTTTTTT.

This sequence joins TRBV4-3 and TRBJ1-2, with D tentatively TRBD1 (5 bases). This CDR3 has 15 residues. The ends were cut back, 2 bases at V and 2 bases at J, with 12 bases in the middle. Germline CDR1 LGHNA, CDR2 YSLEER. This CDR3 reads CASSQTWTKNYGYTF. The CDR3 DNA is TGCGCCAGCAGCCAAACCTGGACAAAGAACTATGGCTACACCTTC.

V gene TRBV18 combines with J gene TRBJ2-1; TRBD1 agrees at 10 bases. The CDR3 has 16 amino acids. Germline loops: CDR1 KGHSH, CDR2 LQKENI. V was clipped by 5 bases and J by 5 bases; unmatched bases: 9. The CDR3: CASSTSTGGSHNEQFF. Here the CDR3 DNA reads TGTGCCAGCTCAACTTCGACAGGGGGCTCTCACAATGAGCAGTTCTTC.

The rearrangement uses TRBV19 and TRBJ2-7; 10 positions agree with TRBD2. The CDR3 has 18 amino acids. Looked up from germline, CDR1 is LNHDA and CDR2 is SQIVND (reference sequence). The trim removed 4 bases at V and 4 bases at J, leaving 16 bases unmatched. The CDR3 reads CASSRKRQLAGTSYEQYF. In DNA, the CDR3 is TGTGCCAGTAGTAGAAAACGGCAACTAGCGGGAACCTCTTACGAGCAGTACTTC. The full variable domain, with the rest looked up from reference TRBV19 and TRBJ2-7, is DGGITQSPKYLFRKEGQNVTLSCEQNLNHDAMYWYRQDPGQGLRLIYYSQIVNDFQKGDIAEGYSVSREKKESFPLTVTSAQKNPTAFYLCASSRKRQLAGTSYEQYFGPGTRLTVT.

The chain employs TRBV18 and TRBJ2-3, with 10 bases identical to TRBD1. Germline V gives CDR1 KGHSH, CDR2 LQKENI. There are 14 residues in the CDR3. With 6 bases clipped from V and 4 bases from J, the junction kept 4 bases outside the gene matches. CDR3 amino acids: CASSYGQGADTQYF. CDR3 in DNA: TGTGCCAGCTCTTACGGACAGGGGGCAGATACGCAGTATTTT.

The rearrangement joins TRBV7-2 to TRBJ2-3; no clear D gene. This CDR3 region has 15 residues. The germline CDR1 and CDR2 sequences are SGHTA and FQGNSA. Trimming stripped 2 bases from V and 5 bases from J, with 14 bases between. CDR3 coding DNA: TGTGCCAGCAGCTTAAATCTGAGGATTAGAGATACGCAGTATTTT. Protein sequence: CASSLNLRIRDTQYF.

CDR3 nucleotide sequence: TGTGCCAGCAGCTCCGGACTAGCGGGGGGGACAGATACGCAGTATTTT. Translation gives CASSSGLAGGTDTQYF. This rearrangement joins TRBV11-2 to TRBJ2-3, with 15 bases identical to TRBD2. This CDR3 contains 16 residues. Germline CDR1 is SGHAT and CDR2 is FQNNGV. The V segment lost 4 bases and the J segment 3 bases; nucleotides outside the gene matches: 2.

The chain is built from TRBV5-1 and TRBJ1-2; 11 nucleotides line up with TRBD1. V shed 3 bases and J 6 bases; nucleotides not matched to a gene: 4. This CDR3 has 14 amino acids. Germline-derived CDR1 and CDR2 are SGHRS and YFSETQ. In DNA form, the CDR3 reads TGCGCCAGCAGCTCGGACAGGGGGCGACATGGCTACACCTTC. Encoded protein: CASSSDRGRHGYTF.

J is TRBJ2-7 and V is TRBV4-1; tentative D call: TRBD2 (6 bases). The V and J ends lost 4 bases and 3 bases respectively, with 10 bases between them. The CDR3 length is 13 residues. Germline CDR1 MGHRA, CDR2 YSYEKL. In DNA, the CDR3 is TGCGCCAGCAGCCCACGGGGAGGCTACGAGCAGTACTTC. Protein: CASSPRGGYEQYF.

The rearrangement uses TRBV11-2 and TRBJ1-1; the D gene is possibly TRBD1 (6 bases). The V end was cut by 2 bases, the J end by 0 bases, with 10 bases between. The CDR3 spans 15 residues. Germline V gene data show CDR1 as SGHAT and CDR2 as FQNNGV. The CDR3 reads CASSLQGQMNTEAFF. The CDR3 DNA follows: TGTGCCAGCAGCTTACAAGGACAGATGAACACTGAAGCTTTCTTT.

The CDR3 is CASTLTGPSNQPQHF. The CDR3 coding sequence is TGTGCCAGTACCCTAACAGGGCCCAGCAATCAGCCCCAGCATTTT. V usage is TRBV19 and J usage is TRBJ1-5; D may be TRBD1 (6 bases). The V end lost 7 bases, the J end lost 1 base, and 14 bases lay between the germline ends. The CDR3 extends over 15 amino acids. CDR1 and CDR2 (germline): LNHDA, SQIVND (reference sequence).

This sequence joins TRBV15 and TRBJ1-4; D gene ambiguous. With 2 bases removed from V and 4 bases from J, the gap between germline ends came to 11 bases. The germline V gene has CDR1 LNHNV and CDR2 YYDKDF (reference sequence). The CDR3 is 15 residues long. CDR3 region: CATSRSERLNEKLFF. The DNA for the CDR3 is TGTGCCACCAGCAGATCAGAGCGCCTTAATGAAAAACTGTTTTTT.

The rearrangement joins TRBV7-9 to TRBJ1-2, with D tentatively TRBD1 (5 bases). Trimming took 4 bases from V and 0 from J, leaving 12 bases between them. CDR1 is SEHNR, CDR2 FQNEAQ, per germline (reference sequence). The CDR3 runs 15 residues. CDR3: CASSSRALTNYGYTF. DNA for the CDR3: TGTGCCAGCAGCTCCAGGGCCCTCACTAACTATGGCTACACCTTC.

This rearrangement joins TRBV7-2 to TRBJ1-6, with 8 bases identical to TRBD1. CDR3 length: 14 residues. Germline V gene data show CDR1 as SGHTA and CDR2 as FQGNSA. V lost 4 bases to trimming and J lost 9 bases; unmatched junction nucleotides: 5. The CDR3 loop reads CASSSQGGVSPLHF. The DNA for the CDR3 is TGTGCCAGCAGCTCACAGGGGGGAGTTTCACCCCTCCACTTT.

The V gene is TRBV25-1, the J gene TRBJ2-7; a weak D match, TRBD2 (6 bases). Germline-derived CDR1 and CDR2 are MGHDK and SYGVNS. This CDR3 has 14 residues. V lost 6 bases and J lost 2, with 14 bases in between. CDR3 bases: TGTGCCAGCAGCGCTGACACGGGAGCCTACGAGCAGTACTTC. This encodes CASSADTGAYEQYF.

The chain is built from TRBV7-6 and TRBJ1-1; D gene ambiguous. The CDR3 has 14 amino acids. Germline values: CDR1 SGHVS, CDR2 FNYEAQ. The V gene lost 1 base and the J gene lost 4 bases, with 10 bases spanning the gap. The CDR3 region has the DNA TGTGCCAGCAGCTTAGGGCTCCATGGCACTGAAGCTTTCTTT. This encodes CASSLGLHGTEAFF.

V is TRBV6-1 and J is TRBJ2-5; 8 bases fit TRBD2. Per the germline V gene, CDR1 is MNHNS and CDR2 is SASEGT. The J segment lost 4 bases and the V segment lost 1 base, leaving 5 bases of the junction unmatched. The CDR3 extends over 15 amino acids. CDR3 DNA sequence: TGTGCCAGCAGTGAAGGGCTAGCGGGCCCAGAGACCCAGTACTTC. This codes for CASSEGLAGPETQYF.

The chain is built from TRBV3-1 (or the pseudogene TRBV3-2) and TRBJ2-7, with a weak D call TRBD2 (6 bases). The CDR3 runs to 14 residues. Between the trimmed V and J ends, which lost 3 bases and 4 bases, there was a span of 13 bases. CDR1 is LGHDT, CDR2 YNNKEL, per germline (reference sequence). CDR3 loop: CASSHGTPSYEQYF. DNA for the CDR3: TGTGCCAGCAGCCATGGGACTCCTTCGTACGAGCAGTACTTC.

The chain links TRBV28 to TRBJ2-7; D remains unclear. CDR1 is MDHEN, CDR2 SYDVKM, per germline. Trimming removed 1 base at V and 5 bases at J, with 12 bases between. CDR3 length: 14 amino acids. CDR3 amino acids: CASSLYVRPDEQYF. The CDR3 DNA sequence: TGTGCCAGCAGTTTATACGTCAGGCCGGACGAGCAGTACTTC.

This chain joins TRBV2 and TRBJ1-5; the D is unclear. Trimming took 6 bases from V and 4 from J, leaving 7 bases between them. This CDR3 region has 12 residues. The germline V gene encodes CDR1 SNHLY and CDR2 FYNNEI. The DNA of the CDR3 is TGTGCCAGCAGGCAAGCAAATCAGCCCCAGCATTTT. It codes for CASRQANQPQHF.

There are a few counts of this clone. This rearrangement joins TRBV12-3 or TRBV12-4 to TRBJ1-2; TRBD1 aligns across 7 bases. V gave up 7 bases and J gave up 4 bases; unmatched junction bases: 6. There are 13 residues in the CDR3. DNA for the CDR3: TGTGCCAGCACCCGGGACAGCCTCTATGGCTACACCTTC. It is translated as CASTRDSLYGYTF.

The V and J genes are TRBV11-2 and TRBJ2-2; a possible D gene is TRBD2 (6 bases). The CDR3 sequence is 16 residues long. V was pared by 6 bases and J by 6 bases, with 20 bases between. Germline-derived CDR1 and CDR2 are SGHAT and FQNNGV. CDR3 sequence: CASRLPGLTRAGELFF. The CDR3 DNA reads as TGTGCCAGCAGGCTTCCGGGACTGACAAGGGCCGGGGAGCTGTTTTTT.

V and J are TRBV5-4 and TRBJ2-2; weak D call: TRBD1 (5 bases). Germline V gene lookup returns CDR1 SGHNT and CDR2 YYREEE (reference sequence). This CDR3 has 15 residues. V was clipped by 0 bases and J by 1 base, with 7 bases between them. For the CDR3, the DNA is TGTGCCAGCAGCTTGGGACAGTGGAACACCGGGGAGCTGTTTTTT. This sequence encodes CASSLGQWNTGELFF.